The rows below give T cell receptor beta chains drawn from one sample of a study of T cell repertoires in cytomegalovirus infection. Which antigens these TCRs recognize remains unknown. TCRdb re-called the reads with MiXCR, one entry per CDR3 protein. The sample has some 800,000 distinct CDR3 sequences, almost 30% seen once. This specimen consisted of cultured CD8+ T cells from PBMCs, obtained from culture after CMV antigen stimulation. The origin of the receptors is a human donor in good health (CMV status not recorded). Some clones in this sample may be carry-over from other donors' samples. The CDR3 runs from the conserved cysteine through the conserved F or W. The D gene is left open where the match is weak. Where a row states a size, it is once, few, many or the class of an expanded clone; other rows omit it.

cdr3_nt: TGTGCCAGCAGTTACCTCATACCCGGGGAGCTGTTTTTT; cdr3_aa: CASSYLIPGELFF; j_call: TRBJ2-2; cdr3_length: 13; d_call: .; clone_size: few; v_call: TRBV6-6
cdr3_nt: TGTGCCAGCAGCATAAACCCTTCACAGGGGGCGACTCATGAGCAGTTCTTC; cdr3_aa: CASSINPSQGATHEQFF; j_call: TRBJ2-1; cdr3_length: 17; d_call: TRBD1; clone_size: .; v_call: TRBV9
cdr3_nt: TGTGCCAGCAGTGAAGCAGGGGAGTATAGCAATCAGCCCCAGCATTTT; cdr3_aa: CASSEAGEYSNQPQHF; j_call: TRBJ1-5; cdr3_length: 16; d_call: .; clone_size: few; v_call: TRBV2
cdr3_nt: TGCAGTGCTAGATCTGGGGGCGAAAAACTGTTTTTT; cdr3_aa: CSARSGGEKLFF; j_call: TRBJ1-4; cdr3_length: 12; d_call: .; clone_size: few; v_call: TRBV20-1
cdr3_nt: TGTGCCAGCAGCGTTGTCCCCTACAATGAGCAGTTCTTC; cdr3_aa: CASSVVPYNEQFF; j_call: TRBJ2-1; cdr3_length: 13; d_call: .; clone_size: .; v_call: TRBV9
cdr3_nt: TGTGCCAGCAAACCAGGGTTTAGCAATCAGCCCCAGCATTTT; cdr3_aa: CASKPGFSNQPQHF; j_call: TRBJ1-5; cdr3_length: 14; d_call: .; clone_size: .; v_call: TRBV19
cdr3_nt: TGTGCCAGCAATCAACAGGGGATGAACACTGAAGCTTTCTTT; cdr3_aa: CASNQQGMNTEAFF; j_call: TRBJ1-1; cdr3_length: 14; d_call: TRBD1; clone_size: .; v_call: TRBV6-2/TRBV6-3
cdr3_nt: TGTGCCAGCAGTTCGGGACAGACCCCCAATGAGCAGTTCTTC; cdr3_aa: CASSSGQTPNEQFF; j_call: TRBJ2-1; cdr3_length: 14; d_call: TRBD1; clone_size: .; v_call: TRBV12-3/TRBV12-4
cdr3_nt: TGCGCCAGCAGCTCCTACGGAGGGGCCAACGTCCTGACTTTC; cdr3_aa: CASSSYGGANVLTF; j_call: TRBJ2-6; cdr3_length: 14; d_call: .; clone_size: .; v_call: TRBV5-1
cdr3_nt: TGTGCCAGCTCACCACCCGAGGGAAGGCTTCTCTCTGGAAACACCATATATTTT; cdr3_aa: CASSPPEGRLLSGNTIYF; j_call: TRBJ1-3; cdr3_length: 18; d_call: .; clone_size: .; v_call: TRBV18
cdr3_nt: TGTGCCAGCAGCTTTAAGGATCTAAACTATGGCTACACCTTC; cdr3_aa: CASSFKDLNYGYTF; j_call: TRBJ1-2; cdr3_length: 14; d_call: .; clone_size: .; v_call: TRBV7-6
cdr3_nt: TGTGCTAGTGGTTCCTCGGACAGAGGGTACCAAGAGTCCCAGTACTTC; cdr3_aa: CASGSSDRGYQESQYF; j_call: TRBJ2-5; cdr3_length: 16; d_call: .; clone_size: .; v_call: TRBV12-5
cdr3_nt: TGTGCCAGCAGTGGGATTTCACAGGGGTTGTCAGATACGCAGTATTTT; cdr3_aa: CASSGISQGLSDTQYF; j_call: TRBJ2-3; cdr3_length: 16; d_call: TRBD1; clone_size: .; v_call: TRBV2
cdr3_nt: TGCGCCAGCAGCTTGGCCGTGGGGACAGGGGGCTACAATGAGCAGTTCTTC; cdr3_aa: CASSLAVGTGGYNEQFF; j_call: TRBJ2-1; cdr3_length: 17; d_call: TRBD1; clone_size: .; v_call: TRBV5-1
cdr3_nt: TGTGCCAGCAGCGGAGGGACAGGGGGATTCTATGGCTACACCTTC; cdr3_aa: CASSGGTGGFYGYTF; j_call: TRBJ1-2; cdr3_length: 15; d_call: TRBD1; clone_size: .; v_call: TRBV5-6
cdr3_nt: TGTGCCATCAGTGAGTATACCGGGTCGTCCTACGAGCAGTACTTC; cdr3_aa: CAISEYTGSSYEQYF; j_call: TRBJ2-7; cdr3_length: 15; d_call: .; clone_size: few; v_call: TRBV10-3
cdr3_nt: TGTGCCAGCTCCGACAGGGGCTTCTACAATGAGCAGTTCTTC; cdr3_aa: CASSDRGFYNEQFF; j_call: TRBJ2-1; cdr3_length: 14; d_call: TRBD1; clone_size: .; v_call: TRBV6-5
cdr3_nt: TGTGCCAGTAGTCCACGTATAGCGGGGGGGCCCCACAATGAGCAGTTCTTC; cdr3_aa: CASSPRIAGGPHNEQFF; j_call: TRBJ2-1; cdr3_length: 17; d_call: TRBD2; clone_size: .; v_call: TRBV19
cdr3_nt: TGTGCCATCAGTGAGTCGGAACGGAACACGGTGAACACTGAAGCTTTCTTT; cdr3_aa: CAISESERNTVNTEAFF; j_call: TRBJ1-1; cdr3_length: 17; d_call: .; clone_size: .; v_call: TRBV10-3
cdr3_nt: TGTGCCAGCAGTCCACAGGGTGTCCCCTACGAGCAGTACTTC; cdr3_aa: CASSPQGVPYEQYF; j_call: TRBJ2-7; cdr3_length: 14; d_call: .; clone_size: few; v_call: TRBV7-9
cdr3_nt: TGTGCCAGCACCGACGTCGCTAACAATGAGCAGTTCTTC; cdr3_aa: CASTDVANNEQFF; j_call: TRBJ2-1; cdr3_length: 13; d_call: .; clone_size: .; v_call: TRBV5-4
cdr3_nt: TGTGCCAGCAGTTACTCAGGTTCCATCGCAGATACGCAGTATTTT; cdr3_aa: CASSYSGSIADTQYF; j_call: TRBJ2-3; cdr3_length: 15; d_call: .; clone_size: few; v_call: TRBV6-6
cdr3_nt: TGTGCCAGCAGCTTAAAAAATACAGCATACACCGGGGAGCTGTTTTTT; cdr3_aa: CASSLKNTAYTGELFF; j_call: TRBJ2-2; cdr3_length: 16; d_call: .; clone_size: once; v_call: TRBV11-2
cdr3_nt: TGTGCCAGCAGCTTAGATCCAGGATCGGGAAACACCATATATTTT; cdr3_aa: CASSLDPGSGNTIYF; j_call: TRBJ1-3; cdr3_length: 15; d_call: .; clone_size: many; v_call: TRBV7-6
cdr3_nt: TGCAGCGTTGAACCTAAAGTTCGGGGGGGCCGTTACTATAGCACAGATACGCAGTATTTT; cdr3_aa: CSVEPKVRGGRYYSTDTQYF; j_call: TRBJ2-3; cdr3_length: 20; d_call: TRBD2; clone_size: .; v_call: TRBV29-1